Below are 17 T cell receptor beta chains sequenced from a single sample in a study of T cell changes during pregnancy in multiple sclerosis. Repertoires were generated with immunoSEQ multiplex PCR, while TCRdb's copy carries only in-frame clones and drops some. The sample carries 35,000 to 50,000 clones, around 80% recorded once. Sequences were derived from CD4+ T cells from peripheral blood mononuclear cells, sampled before pregnancy. The receptors were gathered from a female donor with multiple sclerosis, enrolled in a pregnancy study.

A few counts support this clone. The chain carries TRBV2 and TRBJ2-2, with D maybe TRBD1 (5 bases). Germline V lookup: CDR1 SNHLY, CDR2 FYNNEI. This CDR3 region has 15 residues. The V gene lost 7 bases and the J gene lost 4 bases, with 16 bases spanning the gap. CDR3 in amino acids: CASTSGSFLTGELFF. The CDR3 nucleotides are TGTGCCAGCACTTCAGGGTCATTTCTCACCGGGGAGCTGTTTTTT.

The rearrangement links TRBV21-1 to TRBJ1-5; the table assigns TRBD1, which was not confirmed against the DNA. TRBV21-1 is shown as a pseudogene. The CDR3 consists of 14 residues. This CDR3 is CASSQGQSNQPQHF. The CDR3, as DNA: TGTGCCAGCAGCCAAGGACAGAGCAATCAGCCCCAGCATTTT.

CDR3 sequence: CASTLTGTPRMNTEAFF. CDR3 sequence (DNA): TGTGCCAGTACCCTGACCGGGACACCGAGGATGAACACTGAAGCTTTCTTT. The gene calls are TRBV19 and TRBJ1-1; D might be TRBD1 (6 bases). This CDR3 comprises 17 residues. V was shortened by 7 bases and J by 0 bases, with 21 bases between the two germline ends. CDR1 is LNHDA and CDR2 is SQIVND in the germline V gene (reference sequence). Filled out from reference TRBV19 and TRBJ1-1, the complete variable domain reads DGGITQSPKYLFRKEGQNVTLSCEQNLNHDAMYWYRQDPGQGLRLIYYSQIVNDFQKGDIAEGYSVSREKKESFPLTVTSAQKNPTAFYLCASTLTGTPRMNTEAFFGQGTRLTVV.

This clone has just a few counts. The rearrangement joins TRBV11-1 to TRBJ2-3, with TRBD2 matching over 10 bases. The CDR3 runs 16 residues. V lost 5 bases, J lost 0 bases, and 5 bases stayed unmatched. Germline V CDR1 and CDR2: SGHAT, FQDESV (reference sequence). CDR3 bases: TGTGCCAGCAGCCACGAACTAGCGGGGAGCACAGATACGCAGTATTTT. Translating gives CASSHELAGSTDTQYF.

The V call is TRBV6-5, the J call TRBJ1-5; D is unresolved. The germline V and J ends were trimmed by 6 bases and 1 base, with 4 bases remaining between them. The CDR3 runs 12 residues. Germline values: CDR1 MNHEY, CDR2 SVGAGI. Written as DNA, the CDR3 is TGTGCCAGCAGCCAAAGCAATCAGCCCCAGCATTTT. Encoded protein: CASSQSNQPQHF.

This CDR3 reads CASSHYEQYF. The CDR3 DNA reads as TGTGCCAGCAGTCATTACGAGCAGTACTTC. V usage is TRBV28 and J usage is TRBJ2-7; D not certain. Trimming took off 5 bases at V and 4 bases at J, with 3 bases between the two ends. Germline V CDR1 and CDR2: MDHEN, SYDVKM. The length of the CDR3 is 10 residues.

The V gene is TRBV2, the J gene TRBJ2-3; 7 bases fit TRBD2. The CDR3 runs to 14 residues. J lost 2 bases, V lost 8 bases, and 7 bases had no gene match. Germline CDR1 is SNHLY and CDR2 is FYNNEI. DNA of the CDR3: TGTGCCAGCCCTCGGCGGGGGACCACAGATACGCAGTATTTT. This translates into CASPRRGTTDTQYF. Looking up the rest from reference TRBV2 and TRBJ2-3 gives the full variable domain: EPEVTQTPSHQVTQMGQEVILRCVPISNHLYFYWYRQILGQKVEFLVSFYNNEISEKSEIFDDQFSVERPDGSNFTLKIRSTKLEDSAMYFCASPRRGTTDTQYFGPGTRLTVL.

The V call is TRBV5-1, the J call TRBJ1-2, with D unclear. The germline V gene encodes CDR1 SGHRS and CDR2 YFSETQ. The CDR3 contains 12 residues. V was clipped by 0 bases and J by 8 bases, with 8 bases between them. CDR3 protein: CASSLEAGGYTF. The CDR3 nucleotides read TGCGCCAGCAGCTTGGAAGCGGGCGGCTACACCTTC.

The chain links TRBV7-2 to TRBJ2-7; 7 positions agree with TRBD2. The V gene end was trimmed by 5 bases and the J gene end by 6 bases; junction bases not matched to a gene: 13. Germline V gene data show CDR1 as SGHTA and CDR2 as FQGNSA. This CDR3 has 15 residues. The CDR3: CASSVPAGELGEQYF. CDR3 bases: TGTGCCAGCAGCGTCCCCGCGGGGGAGTTGGGCGAGCAGTACTTC.

The CDR3 loop reads CASSFVAELNLLTQYF. DNA for the CDR3: TGCGCCAGCAGCTTCGTCGCCGAACTTAACCTCTTGACGCAGTATTTT. The chain recombines TRBV5-1 with TRBJ2-3, with no clear D. CDR1 is SGHRS, CDR2 YFSETQ, per germline. The CDR3 loop spans 16 amino acids. V lost 2 bases and J 9 bases, leaving 22 bases between the germline ends.

The CDR3 is CASRYRQGNHEQYF. DNA for the CDR3: TGTGCCAGCAGGTATCGACAGGGGAACCACGAGCAGTACTTC. This chain uses TRBV2 with TRBJ2-7; 8 positions agree with TRBD1. This CDR3 has 14 residues. Unmatched junction bases numbered 9, after V lost 6 bases and J lost 5 bases. The germline CDR1 and CDR2 sequences are SNHLY and FYNNEI. The full variable domain, completed using reference TRBV2 and TRBJ2-7, is EPEVTQTPSHQVTQMGQEVILRCVPISNHLYFYWYRQILGQKVEFLVSFYNNEISEKSEIFDDQFSVERPDGSNFTLKIRSTKLEDSAMYFCASRYRQGNHEQYFGPGTRLTVT.

Turning to this clone: Other nucleotide sequences from this sample produce the same CDR3. The V and J genes are TRBV5-1 and TRBJ2-2, with TRBD2 as a possible D gene (6 bases). The CDR3 loop spans 14 amino acids. The germline V and J ends were trimmed by 1 base and 3 bases, with 7 bases remaining between them. Germline loops: CDR1 SGHRS, CDR2 YFSETQ. Here the CDR3 reads CASSLRGDTGELFF. CDR3 coding DNA: TGCGCCAGCAGCTTGCGCGGGGACACCGGGGAGCTGTTTTTT.

The CDR3 spells CAISGASGGEGETQYF. Written as DNA, the CDR3 is TGTGCCATCAGTGGAGCTAGCGGGGGGGAAGGGGAGACCCAGTACTTC. The gene calls are TRBV10-3 and TRBJ2-5; 12 bases are a match to TRBD2. The V gene's germline CDR1 is ENHRY and CDR2 SYGVKD. CDR3 length: 16 residues. V gave up 4 bases and J gave up 5 bases; unmatched junction bases: 8.

The chain uses TRBV19 and TRBJ2-3; D might be TRBD2 (6 bases). The CDR3 has 14 amino acids. The germline V gene has CDR1 LNHDA and CDR2 SQIVND (reference sequence). V lost 8 bases and J 5 bases, leaving 17 bases between the germline ends. CDR3 in DNA: TGTGCCAGTCGCTCTCTAGGCGGGAAAGATACGCAGTATTTT. Translation: CASRSLGGKDTQYF.

The chain recombines TRBV7-2 with TRBJ2-7; D remains ambiguous. Trimming took off 5 bases at V and 9 bases at J, with 26 bases between the two ends. Germline lookup yields CDR1 SGHTA and CDR2 FQGNSA. CDR3 length: 16 residues. The CDR3 DNA reads TGTGCCAGCAGCCGAAACATCTCGCCAGGAAGTATGGGGCAGTACTTC. As protein: CASSRNISPGSMGQYF.

The rearrangement joins TRBV19 to TRBJ2-7; D gene uncertain. Trimming removed 1 base at V and 0 bases at J, with 7 bases between. The germline gives CDR1 LNHDA, CDR2 SQIVND (reference sequence). The CDR3 covers 14 residues. CDR3 sequence reads: CASSIGASSYEQYF. DNA of the CDR3: TGTGCCAGTAGTATAGGCGCTAGCTCCTACGAGCAGTACTTC.

The CDR3 loop is CASSPGQGGVEQYF. In nucleotides, the CDR3 is TGTGCCAGCAGCCCGGGACAGGGAGGGGTCGAGCAGTACTTC. V usage is TRBV7-2 and J usage is TRBJ2-7; 9 bases fit TRBD1. With V trimmed by 5 bases and J by 6 bases, 8 bases remained unmatched. Germline V CDR1 and CDR2: SGHTA, FQGNSA. The CDR3 extends over 14 amino acids.